One TCR beta chain is described in this entry. The table came from immunoSEQ multiplex PCR; TCRdb's copy has only in-frame clones and leaves some out. The sample has 130,000 to 150,000 clones; about four fifths are singletons. This sample was included in a study of blood T cell repertoires in COVID-19. Study details: Sources were T cells, B-cell-depleted T cells, or PBMCs; the material itself was cDNA or gDNA.

The CDR3 runs to 13 residues. Per germline, CDR1 MNHEY and CDR2 SVGAGI. V shed 6 bases and J shed 2 bases, with 11 bases lying between them. The TCR was taken from a woman aged 80 or over with acute or convalescent COVID-19. Specimen: peripheral blood. The chain couples TRBV6-5 to TRBJ2-7; unclear D gene. CDR3 in DNA: TGTGCCAGCAGCCGGAACAGTCCCTACGAGCAGTACTTC. The encoded protein is CASSRNSPYEQYF.